What follows is one TCR beta chain and its context. The germline V gene has CDR1 SGHRS and CDR2 YFSETQ. V gave up 4 bases and J gave up 1 base, with 9 bases separating them. This CDR3 contains 14 residues. RNA was extracted and reverse transcribed into cDNA as the sequencing template. The repertoire was sequenced with immunoSEQ multiplex PCR; TCRdb's copy has only in-frame clones and lacks some. The data contain 110,000 or so clones, 45% to 65% of them singletons. This specimen belongs to a study of CD8+ T cells in alopecia areata. Treatment meaning: oral pan-JAK inhibitor, 5-10 mg twice daily. The sequenced sample was CD4+ T cells sorted from blood, obtained at week 24, from a patient treated with tofacitinib. The sequence was obtained from a human donor with alopecia areata. V gene TRBV5-1 combines with J gene TRBJ2-4; D remains ambiguous. The CDR3 DNA sequence: TGCGCCAGCAGCCCTACAATTGCCAAAAACATTCAGTACTTC. Its protein is CASSPTIAKNIQYF.